This TCR beta chain comes out of a study of blood T cells in healthy people across ages. Study-wide results and caveats: Without sorted subsets, naive and antigen-experienced compartments could not be conclusively compared. Significant beta diversity loss was already apparent by age approximately 38, declining roughly linearly.

Using a J-beta primer mix together with a sample-barcoded 5' primer, a second PCR was run for roughly 6 to 11 cycles. A tag from a template-switch adaptor with 12 random nucleotides marked each cDNA molecule. TCRdb independently ran MiXCR on the 5' RACE reads; one entry per CDR3 protein. The data contain 1.5 million to 2 million distinct CDR3 sequences, about 39% of them singletons. With respect to this clonotype: What it binds is unknown.

V was cut by 4 bases and J by 5 bases, with 11 bases left in between. The CDR3 contains 13 residues. The rearrangement uses TRBV12-3 or TRBV12-4 and TRBJ1-2; D perhaps matches TRBD1 (6 bases). The sample was blood. This receptor was obtained from a human donor in good health. The DNA of the CDR3 is TGTGCCAGCAGTTACAGGGTATTGTATGGCTACACCTTC. This encodes CASSYRVLYGYTF.